These 30 T cell receptor beta chains were sequenced from one sample in a study of response to subunit inactivated influenza vaccine. MiXCR was run by TCRdb on the RT-PCR reads, yielding one entry per CDR3 protein. The sample holds about 650,000 distinct CDR3 sequences, 15% to 17% seen once. The input for sequencing was PBMCs from blood, taken 12 days after vaccination. The receptor source for this set is a man aged 50-59 years who received an inactivated influenza vaccine.

This clonotype was observed a handful of times. The chain couples TRBV28 to TRBJ1-3, with no clear D. This CDR3 region has 15 residues. Trimming removed 4 bases at V and 0 bases at J, with 10 bases between. Looked up from germline, CDR1 is MDHEN and CDR2 is SYDVKM. The CDR3 here is CASSSSAISGNTIYF. For the CDR3, the DNA is TGTGCCAGCAGTTCCTCCGCCATCTCTGGAAACACCATATATTTT.

Many counts were recorded for this clonotype. The V and J genes are TRBV27 and TRBJ2-3, with 10 positions matching TRBD2. V shed 2 bases and J 0 bases; nucleotides not matched to a gene: 2. The length of the CDR3 is 16 residues. Germline loops: CDR1 MNHEY, CDR2 SMNVEV (reference sequence). The CDR3 DNA reads as TGTGCCAGCAGTTTAAGCGGGAGGGCGAGCACAGATACGCAGTATTTT. This codes for CASSLSGRASTDTQYF.

This clonotype was seen only a few times. The chain links TRBV6-5 to TRBJ2-7; D tentatively reads TRBD1 or TRBD2 (5 bases each). Germline values: CDR1 MNHEY, CDR2 SVGAGI. The V gene lost 2 bases and the J gene lost 3 bases, with 14 bases spanning the gap. This CDR3 region has 15 residues. The chain's CDR3 is CASSYGGANYYEQYF. The CDR3 DNA reads TGTGCCAGCAGTTACGGGGGAGCCAACTACTACGAGCAGTACTTC.

The chain recombines TRBV20-1 with TRBJ1-1; 10 bases line up with TRBD1. Germline loops: CDR1 DFQATT, CDR2 SNEGSKA (reference sequence). V gave up 6 bases and J gave up 7 bases; unmatched junction bases: 5. This CDR3 is built from 12 residues. The chain's CDR3 is CSAPGTGDEAFF. The DNA for the CDR3 is TGCAGTGCGCCTGGGACAGGGGATGAAGCTTTCTTT.

Only a few counts were recorded for this clonotype. This chain links TRBV6-1 with TRBJ1-1; TRBD1 agrees at 8 bases. This CDR3 contains 14 residues. V was clipped by 8 bases and J by 5 bases; unmatched bases: 10. The V gene's germline CDR1 is MNHNS and CDR2 SASEGT. This CDR3 reads CASGGAGGSTEAFF. In DNA, the CDR3 is TGTGCCAGCGGGGGGGCAGGGGGCTCGACTGAAGCTTTCTTT.

This chain joins TRBV4-3 and TRBJ1-4; the D gene is possibly TRBD1 (5 bases). Germline V gene lookup returns CDR1 LGHNA and CDR2 YSLEER. The CDR3 sequence is 15 residues long. V lost 3 bases to trimming and J lost 5 bases, with 13 bases between them. The CDR3 is CASSQMAKGNEKLFF. CDR3 in DNA: TGCGCCAGCAGCCAGATGGCCAAGGGGAATGAAAAACTGTTTTTT.

This clonotype was picked up many times. The rearrangement links TRBV7-2 to TRBJ2-5; 7 bases map to TRBD2. With V trimmed by 3 bases and J by 3 bases, 1 base remained unmatched. Germline V gene sequence: CDR1 SGHTA, CDR2 FQGNSA. The CDR3 is made up of 13 amino acids. This CDR3 reads CASSFAGEETQYF. The CDR3 coding sequence is TGTGCCAGCAGCTTCGCGGGGGAAGAGACCCAGTACTTC.

The chain employs TRBV28 and TRBJ2-1; D is undetermined. Trimming took off 5 bases at V and 10 bases at J, with 18 bases between the two ends. This CDR3 is built from 14 residues. Germline V lookup: CDR1 MDHEN, CDR2 SYDVKM. The CDR3 bases are TGTGCCAGCAGTCGATTCCCCAGAATGGGGGAGCAGTTCTTC. Amino acid sequence: CASSRFPRMGEQFF.

In its sample, this clonotype was seen many times. This sequence joins TRBV6-2 or TRBV6-3 and TRBJ2-1, with 9 bases aligning to TRBD2. Losses at the gene ends were 0 bases for V and 8 bases for J; bases not matched to a gene: 11. The CDR3 has 17 amino acids. Looked up from germline, CDR1 is MNHEY and CDR2 is SVGEGT. CDR3: CASSYSKFGSGSHEQFF. For the CDR3, the DNA is TGTGCCAGCAGTTACTCGAAGTTTGGTAGCGGGAGTCATGAGCAGTTCTTC.

This chain uses TRBV30 with TRBJ2-3; 8 positions match TRBD2. The germline V gene has CDR1 GTSNPN and CDR2 SVGIG (reference sequence). Losses at the gene ends were 7 bases for V and 3 bases for J; bases not matched to a gene: 12. This CDR3 has 15 amino acids. The DNA of the CDR3 is TGTGCCTCCAAACCTCTAGCGGGCCTTACAGATACGCAGTATTTT. This gives the protein CASKPLAGLTDTQYF. Using reference TRBV30 and TRBJ2-3 for the parts outside the CDR3, the full variable domain is SQTIHQWPATLVQPVGSPLSLECTVEGTSNPNLYWYRQAAGRGLQLLFYSVGIGQISSEVPQNLSASRPQDRQFILSSKKLLLSDSGFYLCASKPLAGLTDTQYFGPGTRLTVL.

This clonotype has a handful of counts. The rearrangement joins TRBV4-3 to TRBJ2-1; no clear D. The CDR3 is 16 residues long. V gave up 0 bases and J gave up 3 bases, with 12 bases separating them. Germline V lookup: CDR1 LGHNA, CDR2 YSLEER. In DNA, the CDR3 is TGCGCCAGCAGCCAAGATGAGAGCGCCTTCTACAATGAGCAGTTCTTC. Protein product: CASSQDESAFYNEQFF.

The J gene is TRBJ2-1, the V gene TRBV18; a possible D gene is TRBD2 (5 bases). The CDR3 length is 13 residues. Germline V gives CDR1 KGHSH, CDR2 LQKENI. Deletions cut 6 bases from V and 4 bases from J, with 10 bases between. For the CDR3, the DNA is TGTGCCAGCTCTGCCGGGGATTACAATGAGCAGTTCTTC. Amino acid sequence: CASSAGDYNEQFF. Full variable domain (outside the CDR3, taken from reference TRBV18 and TRBJ2-1): NAGVMQNPRHLVRRRGQEARLRCSPMKGHSHVYWYRQLPEEGLKFMVYLQKENIIDESGMPKERFSAEFPKEGPSILRIQQVVRGDSAAYFCASSAGDYNEQFFGPGTRLTVL.

This clonotype came up many times. J is TRBJ2-1 and V is TRBV5-1, with 12 bases lining up with TRBD1. V shed 4 bases and J 7 bases; nucleotides not matched to a gene: 12. This CDR3 comprises 17 residues. Germline CDR1 and CDR2: SGHRS and YFSETQ. CDR3: CASSPISGTGGRNEQFF. CDR3 nucleotides: TGCGCCAGCAGCCCAATCTCCGGGACAGGGGGCCGGAATGAGCAGTTCTTC.

This clonotype has only a few counts. This chain links TRBV15 with TRBJ2-5, with no clear D. Germline V gene lookup returns CDR1 LNHNV and CDR2 YYDKDF (reference sequence). The CDR3 is 12 residues long. V dropped 0 bases and J dropped 5 bases, with 4 bases sitting between them. This chain's CDR3 is CATSRDLETQYF. The CDR3 nucleotides are TGTGCCACCAGCAGAGATTTGGAGACCCAGTACTTC.

The V call is TRBV4-1, the J call TRBJ1-5; D is unresolved. From germline, CDR1 is MGHRA and CDR2 YSYEKL. The CDR3 loop spans 17 amino acids. Deletions cut 4 bases from V and 0 bases from J, with 16 bases between. CDR3: CASSPGKVLYSNQPQHF. The CDR3 DNA reads TGCGCCAGCAGCCCGGGGAAGGTTCTCTATAGCAATCAGCCCCAGCATTTT.

The rearrangement uses TRBV12-3 or TRBV12-4 and TRBJ1-2; D call uncertain. V lost 3 bases, J lost 6 bases, and 11 bases lay in between. The CDR3 covers 13 residues. The CDR3 loop is CASSFHPGNGYTF. The CDR3 DNA reads TGTGCCAGCAGTTTTCATCCGGGGAATGGCTACACCTTC.

The rearrangement links TRBV5-1 to TRBJ1-1; D is unresolved. This CDR3 region has 15 residues. Germline CDR1 reads SGHRS; CDR2 reads YFSETQ. The germline V and J ends were trimmed by 0 bases and 1 base, with 10 bases remaining between them. The CDR3: CASSLDLQPNTEAFF. CDR3 bases: TGCGCCAGCAGCTTGGATCTACAGCCGAACACTGAAGCTTTCTTT.

The rearrangement links TRBV20-1 to TRBJ2-1, with D perhaps TRBD1 (5 bases). The CDR3 has 15 residues. The V gene's germline CDR1 is DFQATT and CDR2 SNEGSKA (reference sequence). The ends were cut back, 0 bases at V and 4 bases at J, with 13 bases in the middle. The CDR3 reads CSARDLRRGYNEQFF. The CDR3 DNA sequence: TGCAGTGCTAGAGATCTGAGAAGGGGTTACAATGAGCAGTTCTTC.

Ten or more counts support this clonotype. V is TRBV6-4 and J is TRBJ2-3, with 8 bases matching TRBD2. The CDR3 has 15 residues. From germline, CDR1 is MRHNA and CDR2 SNTAGT. Trimming removed 6 bases from V and 4 bases from J; junction bases left unmatched: 9. For the CDR3, the DNA is TGTGCCAGCAGCCTAACGGGAGGGAAGTCAGATACGCAGTATTTT. Its protein product is CASSLTGGKSDTQYF.

The chain employs TRBV10-3 and TRBJ1-1, with 8 bases fitting TRBD1. The junction had 2 bases not matched to a gene; V was cut back by 10 bases and J by 4 bases. Germline CDR1 and CDR2: ENHRY and SYGVKD. This CDR3 comprises 11 residues. CDR3 amino acids: CATGQGTEAFF. DNA for the CDR3: TGTGCCACCGGACAGGGCACTGAAGCTTTCTTT.

CDR3 region: CASQDETQYF. The CDR3 nucleotides are TGTGCCAGCCAAGACGAGACCCAGTACTTC. This rearrangement joins TRBV6-1 to TRBJ2-5; D is undetermined. Germline values: CDR1 MNHNS, CDR2 SASEGT. V dropped 8 bases and J dropped 5 bases, with 6 bases sitting between them. The CDR3 runs to 10 residues.

V gene TRBV7-9 combines with J gene TRBJ2-2, with D possibly matching TRBD2 (5 bases). This CDR3 comprises 17 residues. Per germline, CDR1 SEHNR and CDR2 FQNEAQ (reference sequence). The V and J ends lost 7 bases and 0 bases respectively, with 18 bases between them. The CDR3 sequence: CASTTRPDGTNTGELFF. CDR3 sequence (DNA): TGTGCCAGCACCACTAGGCCAGACGGCACGAACACCGGGGAGCTGTTTTTT.

This clonotype has more than one count but fewer than ten. J is TRBJ2-7 and V is TRBV27; D assignment may be TRBD1 or TRBD2 (5 bases each). The CDR3 covers 15 residues. CDR1 MNHEY and CDR2 SMNVEV come from the germline V gene (reference sequence). V lost 2 bases and J lost 3, with 14 bases in between. CDR3 protein: CASSLGTTRVYEQYF. DNA for the CDR3: TGTGCCAGCAGTTTAGGGACGACAAGGGTCTACGAGCAGTACTTC.

The table lists this clonotype with a few counts. The genes are TRBV7-2 and TRBJ2-1; TRBD2 is a possible D gene (6 bases). This CDR3 has 13 amino acids. The V and J ends lost 1 base and 8 bases respectively, with 9 bases between them. Germline values: CDR1 SGHTA, CDR2 FQGNSA. The CDR3 protein is CASSLVRRDEQFF. As DNA, the CDR3 is TGTGCCAGCAGCTTAGTCCGGAGGGATGAGCAGTTCTTC.

This clonotype was counted at least ten times. V usage is TRBV20-1 and J usage is TRBJ2-7, with 11 bases matching TRBD2. V was pared by 6 bases and J by 1 base, with 8 bases of the junction left unmatched. The CDR3 is 15 amino acids. Germline CDR1 and CDR2: DFQATT and SNEGSKA (reference sequence). The CDR3 reads CSASPSGGSSYEQYF. The CDR3 bases are TGCAGTGCGAGCCCTAGCGGGGGGTCGTCCTACGAGCAGTACTTC.

This chain joins TRBV3-1 and TRBJ2-1; 12 bases line up with TRBD2. The V gene's germline CDR1 is LGHDT and CDR2 YNNKEL (reference sequence). CDR3 length: 16 residues. V lost 0 bases to trimming and J lost 10 bases; unmatched junction nucleotides: 7. This CDR3 is CASSQDLLAGGWEQFF. The CDR3 DNA is TGTGCCAGCAGCCAAGATCTACTAGCGGGAGGTTGGGAGCAGTTCTTC.

This clonotype was counted a few times. The chain combines TRBV29-1 with TRBJ2-7; 10 bases line up with TRBD1. This CDR3 is built from 14 residues. Germline CDR1 reads SQVTM; CDR2 reads ANQGSEA. The V segment lost 2 bases and the J segment 4 bases; nucleotides outside the gene matches: 5. CDR3 protein: CSVESGTGAYEQYF. The CDR3 DNA follows: TGCAGCGTTGAATCTGGGACAGGGGCGTACGAGCAGTACTTC.

V is TRBV7-9 and J is TRBJ2-6; D is perhaps TRBD1 (6 bases). Trimming cost V 0 bases and J 0 bases, with 9 bases left between them. The CDR3 consists of 17 residues. Germline CDR1 is SEHNR and CDR2 is FQNEAQ (reference sequence). CDR3 DNA: TGTGCCAGCAGCTTAGCGGACAGCATCTCTGGGGCCAACGTCCTGACTTTC. This sequence encodes CASSLADSISGANVLTF.

This clonotype was seen only a few times. The V and J genes are TRBV5-1 and TRBJ2-7; 8 nucleotides match TRBD2. CDR1 is SGHRS, CDR2 YFSETQ, per germline. The length of the CDR3 is 15 residues. V shed 0 bases, J shed 0 bases, and the junction held 2 bases outside the gene matches. CDR3 DNA: TGCGCCAGCAGCTTGGATAGCGGGACCTCCTACGAGCAGTACTTC. Protein: CASSLDSGTSYEQYF. The variable domain in full, with the rest retrieved from reference TRBV5-1 and TRBJ2-7, is KAGVTQTPRYLIKTRGQQVTLSCSPISGHRSVSWYQQTPGQGLQFLFEYFSETQRNKGNFPGRFSGRQFSNSRSEMNVSTLELGDSALYLCASSLDSGTSYEQYFGPGTRLTVT.

This clonotype was found once. The V gene is TRBV20-1, the J gene TRBJ2-3; 7 nucleotides line up with TRBD1. CDR3 length equals 15 residues. The V gene's germline CDR1 is DFQATT and CDR2 SNEGSKA (reference sequence). The ends lost 6 bases at V and 0 bases at J; junction bases unmatched: 9. The CDR3 bases are TGCAGTGCCGCGGAGCCGGGACAGAGCACAGATACGCAGTATTTT. Translated, it gives CSAAEPGQSTDTQYF.